The source of this TCR beta chain is a study of blood T cells in healthy people across ages. Study-level background: Per two T cells, template switching captured roughly one barcoded beta molecule. Regarding the study as a whole: Unsorted PBMC input precluded a conclusive naive versus antigen-experienced comparison.

A word on this clonotype: The target antigen is unknown.

A second roughly 6 to 11 cycle PCR used barcoded and J-beta primers. One entry per CDR3 protein, called by TCRdb with MiXCR from the 5' RACE reads. The table includes about 830,000 distinct CDR3 sequences, approximately 67% detected once. Trimming removed 4 bases at V and 4 bases at J, with 10 bases between. CDR1 is MNHEY, CDR2 SMNVEV, per germline (reference sequence). The CDR3 has 13 amino acids. Donors gave around 10 milliliters of peripheral blood apiece. Total RNA amounts of at least 6 micrograms were extracted per sample. V usage is TRBV27 and J usage is TRBJ1-2; D gene uncertain. The receptor comes from a man aged 25-45 years in good health. The specimen was blood. The CDR3 nucleotides read TGTGCCAGCAGTTCCGGACCGATCTATGGCTACACCTTC. Protein product: CASSSGPIYGYTF.